This T cell receptor (beta chain) derives from a study of cytomegalovirus exposure and HLA in healthy donors. In the PCR, 60 Vbeta and 13 Jbeta primers were used. The assay was immunoSEQ multiplex PCR, and TCRdb's table has in-frame clones only and misses some. The sample consists of 150,000 to 200,000 clones, roughly 79% of them appearing once. About this clone itself: The junction does not match germline at one end; this may be a read error.

Germline V gene sequence: CDR1 SEHNR, CDR2 FQNEAQ (reference sequence). There are 15 residues in the CDR3. The chain recombines TRBV7-9 with TRBJ1-1; 8 bases map to TRBD1. The sequencing input was PBMCs. This clonotype originated in a young man in good health and CMV-seropositive. CDR3 in DNA: TGTGTCAGCAGCACGACGACAGGGGTGAACACTGAAGCTTTCTTT. Protein: CVSSTTTGVNTEAFF.